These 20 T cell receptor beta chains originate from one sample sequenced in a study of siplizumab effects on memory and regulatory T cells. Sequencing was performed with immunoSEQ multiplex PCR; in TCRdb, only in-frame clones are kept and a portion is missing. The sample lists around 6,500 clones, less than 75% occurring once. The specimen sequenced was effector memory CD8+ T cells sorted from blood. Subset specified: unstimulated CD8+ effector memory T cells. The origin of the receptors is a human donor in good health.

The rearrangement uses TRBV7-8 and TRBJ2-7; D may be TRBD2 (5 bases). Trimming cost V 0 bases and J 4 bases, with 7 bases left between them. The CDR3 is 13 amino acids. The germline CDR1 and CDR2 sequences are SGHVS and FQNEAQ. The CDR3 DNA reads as TGTGCCAGCAGCTTAGCGAGGGTGTACGAGCAGTACTTC. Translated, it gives CASSLARVYEQYF.

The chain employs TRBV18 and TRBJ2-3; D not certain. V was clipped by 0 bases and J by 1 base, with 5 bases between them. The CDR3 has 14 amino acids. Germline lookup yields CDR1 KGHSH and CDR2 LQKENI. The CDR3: CASSPPLGTDTQYF. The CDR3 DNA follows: TGTGCCAGCTCACCACCCCTCGGCACAGATACGCAGTATTTT.

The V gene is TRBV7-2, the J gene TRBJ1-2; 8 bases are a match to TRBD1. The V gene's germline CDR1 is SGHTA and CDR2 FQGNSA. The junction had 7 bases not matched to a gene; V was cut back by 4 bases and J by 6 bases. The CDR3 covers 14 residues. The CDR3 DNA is TGTGCCAGCAGCTCCCTCTTGACAGGGGATGGCTACACCTTC. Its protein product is CASSSLLTGDGYTF.

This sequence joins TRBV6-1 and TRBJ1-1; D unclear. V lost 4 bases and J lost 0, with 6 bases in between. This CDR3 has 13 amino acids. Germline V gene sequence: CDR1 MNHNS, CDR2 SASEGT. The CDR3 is CASSAQMNTEAFF. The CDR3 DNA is TGTGCCAGCAGTGCGCAAATGAACACTGAAGCTTTCTTT.

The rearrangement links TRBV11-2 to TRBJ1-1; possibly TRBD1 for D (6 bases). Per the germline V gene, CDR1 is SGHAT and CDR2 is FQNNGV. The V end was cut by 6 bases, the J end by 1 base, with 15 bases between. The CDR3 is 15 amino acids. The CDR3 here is CASSRGGDSNTEAFF. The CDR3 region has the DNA TGTGCCAGCAGTAGAGGGGGTGACTCGAACACTGAAGCTTTCTTT.

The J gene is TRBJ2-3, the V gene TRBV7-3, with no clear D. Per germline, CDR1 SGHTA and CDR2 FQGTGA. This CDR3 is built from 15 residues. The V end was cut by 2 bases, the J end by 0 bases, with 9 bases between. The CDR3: CASSLGTYSTDTQYF. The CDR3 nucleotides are TGTGCCAGCAGCTTAGGAACATATAGCACAGATACGCAGTATTTT.

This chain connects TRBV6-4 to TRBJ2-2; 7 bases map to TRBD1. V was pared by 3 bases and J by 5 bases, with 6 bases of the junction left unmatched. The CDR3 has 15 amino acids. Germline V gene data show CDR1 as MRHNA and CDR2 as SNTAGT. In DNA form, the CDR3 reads TGTGCCAGCAGTGAAAGACAGGGTGAGACCGGGGAGCTGTTTTTT. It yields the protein CASSERQGETGELFF.

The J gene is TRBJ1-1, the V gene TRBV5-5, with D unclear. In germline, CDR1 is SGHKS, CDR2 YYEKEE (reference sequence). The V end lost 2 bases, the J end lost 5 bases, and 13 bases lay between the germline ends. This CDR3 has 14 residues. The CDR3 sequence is CASSFFFNATEAFF. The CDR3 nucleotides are TGTGCCAGCAGCTTTTTTTTTAATGCGACTGAAGCTTTCTTT.

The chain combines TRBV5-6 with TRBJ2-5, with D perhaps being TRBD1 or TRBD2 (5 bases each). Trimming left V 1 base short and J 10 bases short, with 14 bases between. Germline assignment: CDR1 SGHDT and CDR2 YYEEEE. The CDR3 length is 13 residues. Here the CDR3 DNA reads TGTGCCAGCAGCTTGAACCCAGTGGGGGACCAGTACTTC. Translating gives CASSLNPVGDQYF.

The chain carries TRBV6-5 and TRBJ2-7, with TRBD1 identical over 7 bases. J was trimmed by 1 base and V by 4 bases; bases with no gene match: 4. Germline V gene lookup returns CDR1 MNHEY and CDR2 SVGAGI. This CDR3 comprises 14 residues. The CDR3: CASSWDSGSYEQYF. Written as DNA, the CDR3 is TGTGCCAGCAGTTGGGACAGTGGGTCCTACGAGCAGTACTTC.

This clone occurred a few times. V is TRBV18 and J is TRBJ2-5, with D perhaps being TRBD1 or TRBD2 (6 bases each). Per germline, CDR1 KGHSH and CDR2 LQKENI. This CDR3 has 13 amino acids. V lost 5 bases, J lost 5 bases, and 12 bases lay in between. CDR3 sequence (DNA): TGTGCCAGCTCAGTCAGGGGAGGCGAGACCCAGTACTTC. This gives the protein CASSVRGGETQYF.

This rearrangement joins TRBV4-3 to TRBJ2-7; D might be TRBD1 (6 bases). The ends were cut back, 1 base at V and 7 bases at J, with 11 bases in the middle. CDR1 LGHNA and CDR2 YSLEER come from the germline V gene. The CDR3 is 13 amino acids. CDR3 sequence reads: CASSQGTAAEQYF. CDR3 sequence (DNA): TGCGCCAGCAGCCAAGGGACAGCCGCGGAGCAGTACTTC.

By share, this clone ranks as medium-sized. The DNA for the CDR3 is TGCGCCAGCAGCCACCCGGACAGGGGAGGGGACAATGAGCAGTTCTTC. Its protein product is CASSHPDRGGDNEQFF. The V gene is TRBV4-1, the J gene TRBJ2-1; 9 bases map to TRBD1. V was pared by 3 bases and J by 5 bases, with 8 bases of the junction left unmatched. The CDR3 covers 16 residues. The germline CDR1 and CDR2 sequences are MGHRA and YSYEKL.

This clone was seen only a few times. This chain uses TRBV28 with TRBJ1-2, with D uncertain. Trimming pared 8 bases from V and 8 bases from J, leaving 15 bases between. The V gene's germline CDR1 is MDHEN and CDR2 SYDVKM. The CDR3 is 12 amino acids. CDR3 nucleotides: TGTGCCAGCCTGGGGATCTCGGAGGGCTACACCTTC. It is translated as CASLGISEGYTF.

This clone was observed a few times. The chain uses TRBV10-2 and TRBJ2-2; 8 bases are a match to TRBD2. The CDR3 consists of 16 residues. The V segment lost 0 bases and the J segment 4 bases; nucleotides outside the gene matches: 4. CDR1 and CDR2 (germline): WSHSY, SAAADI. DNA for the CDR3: TGCGCCAGCAGTGAGTCTGGCGGGGGGCGCACCGGGGAGCTGTTTTTT. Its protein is CASSESGGGRTGELFF.

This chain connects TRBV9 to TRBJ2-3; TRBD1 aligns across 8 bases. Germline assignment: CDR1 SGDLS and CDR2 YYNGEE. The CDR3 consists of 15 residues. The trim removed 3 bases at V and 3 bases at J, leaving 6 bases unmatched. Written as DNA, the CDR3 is TGTGCCAGCAGCGCGGACAGGGCCGAAACAGATACGCAGTATTTT. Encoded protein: CASSADRAETDTQYF.

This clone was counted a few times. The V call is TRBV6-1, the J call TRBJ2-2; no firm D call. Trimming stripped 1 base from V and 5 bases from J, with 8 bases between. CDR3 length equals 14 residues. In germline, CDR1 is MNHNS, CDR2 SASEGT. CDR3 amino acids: CASSEGVGTGELFF. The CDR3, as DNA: TGTGCCAGCAGTGAAGGGGTAGGGACCGGGGAGCTGTTTTTT.

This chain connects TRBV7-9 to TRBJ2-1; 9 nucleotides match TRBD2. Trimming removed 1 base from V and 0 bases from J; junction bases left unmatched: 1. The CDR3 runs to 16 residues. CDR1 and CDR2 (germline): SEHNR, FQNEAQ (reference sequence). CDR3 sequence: CASSLGGGASYNEQFF. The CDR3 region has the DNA TGTGCCAGCAGCTTAGGCGGGGGGGCCTCCTACAATGAGCAGTTCTTC.

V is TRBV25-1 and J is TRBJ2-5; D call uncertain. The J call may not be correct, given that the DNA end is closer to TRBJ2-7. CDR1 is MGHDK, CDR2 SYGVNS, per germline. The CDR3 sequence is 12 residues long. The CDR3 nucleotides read TGTGCCAGCAGTGAGGGCGGCTACGAGCAGTACTTC. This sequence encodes CASSEGGYEQYF.

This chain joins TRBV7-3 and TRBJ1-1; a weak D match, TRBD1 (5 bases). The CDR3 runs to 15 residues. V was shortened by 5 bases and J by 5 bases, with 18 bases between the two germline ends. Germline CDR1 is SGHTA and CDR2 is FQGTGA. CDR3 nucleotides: TGTGCCAGCAGCCTAAACGCAGGGCTGGGGACTGAAGCTTTCTTT. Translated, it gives CASSLNAGLGTEAFF. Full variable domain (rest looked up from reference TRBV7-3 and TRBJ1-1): GAGVSQTPSNKVTEKGKYVELRCDPISGHTALYWYRQSLGQGPEFLIYFQGTGAADDSGLPNDRFFAVRPEGSVSTLKIQRTERGDSAVYLCASSLNAGLGTEAFFGQGTRLTVV.